This T cell receptor (beta chain) is drawn from a study of graft-versus-host responses after intestinal transplantation. Whole-study results and caveats: In patients with graft-donor T cell macrochimerism, allograft graft-versus-host to host-versus-graft clonal ratios were high.

V shed 0 bases and J shed 4 bases, with 22 bases lying between them. The CDR3 is made up of 19 amino acids. CDR1 is ENHRY, CDR2 SYGVKD, per germline. TCRdb's copy holds only in-frame clones and misses some; the assay was immunoSEQ multiplex PCR. The repertoire includes thousands of clones, over 25% of them detected once, and around 5.7% sits in the top ten. The study plated some 200,000 CFSE-labeled responders with some 200,000 irradiated, violet-dye-labeled stimulators. Following the reaction, CD3+CD4+ and CD3+CD8+ responders that were proliferating and CFSE-low underwent sorting. The clonotype was recovered from a human patient who received an intestinal transplant. The chain joins TRBV10-3 to TRBJ2-1; D perhaps matches TRBD2 (5 bases). The starting material was alloreactive CD4+ T cells from a mixed lymphocyte reaction culture, obtained before intestinal transplant. The subset was: CFSE-low proliferating T cells sorted from roughly six-day pre-transplant mixed lymphocyte reaction (GvH or HvG direction). This chain's CDR3 is CAISESNRIRDYIYNEQFF. DNA of the CDR3: TGTGCCATCAGTGAGTCGAACCGAATCCGGGATTATATATACAATGAGCAGTTCTTC.